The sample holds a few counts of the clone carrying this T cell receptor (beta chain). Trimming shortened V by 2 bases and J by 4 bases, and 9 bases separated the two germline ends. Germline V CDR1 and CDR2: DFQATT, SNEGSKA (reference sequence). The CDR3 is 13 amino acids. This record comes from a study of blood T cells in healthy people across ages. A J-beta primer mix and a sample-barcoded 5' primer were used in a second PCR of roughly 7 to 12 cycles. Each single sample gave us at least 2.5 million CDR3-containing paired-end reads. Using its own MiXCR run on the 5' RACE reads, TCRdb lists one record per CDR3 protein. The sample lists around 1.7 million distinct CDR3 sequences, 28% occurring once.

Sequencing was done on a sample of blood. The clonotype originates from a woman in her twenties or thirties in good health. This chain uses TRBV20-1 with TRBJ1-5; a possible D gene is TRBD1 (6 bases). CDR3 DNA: TGCAGTGCTAGAATCGGGACAAATCAGCCCCAGCATTTT. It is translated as CSARIGTNQPQHF.